Each of the 29 T cell receptor beta chains below was sequenced from the same sample in a study of cytomegalovirus exposure and HLA in healthy donors (TCRdb year 2017). Libraries were built with the immunoSEQ multiplex PCR assay. For the multiplex PCR, a mixture combining 60 forward primers for TCR Vbeta segments and 13 reverse primers for TCR Jbeta segments was used. TCRdb carries this immuneACCESS record with in-frame sequences only. Its versions omit some clonotypes, under half of them owing to an unresolved V gene in the studies checked, with the rest unexplained. This sample comprises some 130,000 clones, around 77% of them detected only once. The top ten clones comprise about 4.3% of the sample. Sequenced sample: PBMCs. These receptors all stem from a man between 25 and 39 years old in good health.

The genes are TRBV30 and TRBJ2-7; possible D gene TRBD1, 5 bases. Per the germline V gene, CDR1 is GTSNPN and CDR2 is SVGIG (reference sequence). The CDR3 totals 14 residues. V shed 5 bases and J shed 3 bases, with 17 bases lying between them. The CDR3, as DNA: TGTGCCTGGGCCGTCAGGGAAAACAACTACGAGCAGTACTTC. Translated: CAWAVRENNYEQYF.

The rearrangement joins TRBV13 to TRBJ1-1; D is possibly TRBD1 (6 bases). Per germline, CDR1 PRHDT and CDR2 FYEKMQ (reference sequence). CDR3 length: 14 amino acids. The V gene lost 4 bases and the J gene lost 4 bases, with 13 bases spanning the gap. CDR3 protein: CASSWGGRGTEAFF. Written as DNA, the CDR3 is TGTGCCAGCAGCTGGGGGGGGCGAGGCACTGAAGCTTTCTTT.

The gene calls are TRBV28 and TRBJ1-1; D is possibly TRBD1 (6 bases). Germline V CDR1 and CDR2: MDHEN, SYDVKM. V lost 5 bases, J lost 11 bases, and 15 bases lay in between. The CDR3 consists of 12 residues. CDR3 amino acids: CASSPPGAPAFF. CDR3 nucleotides: TGTGCCAGCAGTCCGCCAGGGGCGCCGGCTTTCTTT.

V gene TRBV9 combines with J gene TRBJ2-1, with 11 bases lining up with TRBD2. V was pared by 4 bases and J by 7 bases, with 7 bases of the junction left unmatched. The CDR3 runs to 15 residues. From germline, CDR1 is SGDLS and CDR2 YYNGEE. The CDR3 region is CASSLLAGGGNEQFF. The CDR3 DNA follows: TGTGCCAGCAGCCTTCTAGCGGGGGGCGGGAATGAGCAGTTCTTC.

The chain recombines TRBV4-1 with TRBJ2-5; D gene ambiguous. CDR3 size: 15 residues. V was trimmed by 0 bases and J by 2 bases, leaving 10 bases between them. CDR1 and CDR2 (germline): MGHRA, YSYEKL. CDR3: CASSQDPSRQETQYF. The DNA of the CDR3 is TGCGCCAGCAGCCAAGATCCTTCTAGACAAGAGACCCAGTACTTC.

The table lists this clone with many counts. The chain's CDR3 is CASSARDRDGYTF. The CDR3 region has the DNA TGTGCCAGCAGCGCCCGGGACAGGGATGGCTACACCTTC. The chain couples TRBV7-2 to TRBJ1-2; 9 positions agree with TRBD1. The CDR3 is made up of 13 amino acids. Trimming cost V 5 bases and J 6 bases; bases outside gene matches: 4. CDR1 and CDR2 from the germline V gene are SGHTA and FQGNSA. Variable domain in full (rest from reference TRBV7-2 and TRBJ1-2): GAGVSQSPSNKVTEKGKDVELRCDPISGHTALYWYRQSLGQGLEFLIYFQGNSAPDKSGLPSDRFSAERTGGSVSTLTIQRTQQEDSAVYLCASSARDRDGYTFGSGTRLTVV.

The chain links TRBV5-1 to TRBJ2-5; D gene unclear. Trimming left V 0 bases short and J 0 bases short, with 12 bases between. CDR3 size: 16 residues. Germline CDR1 is SGHRS and CDR2 is YFSETQ. CDR3 protein: CASSLGAYTDQETQYF. The CDR3 DNA follows: TGCGCCAGCAGCTTGGGGGCTTACACAGACCAAGAGACCCAGTACTTC.

J is TRBJ2-1 and V is TRBV2; TRBD2 matches 12 bases. V dropped 10 bases and J dropped 4; count of bases not matched to a gene: 2. The CDR3 consists of 13 residues. The germline CDR1 and CDR2 sequences are SNHLY and FYNNEI. The CDR3 region has the DNA TGTGCCACCGGGACTAGCGGGTACAATGAGCAGTTCTTC. Its translation is CATGTSGYNEQFF.

CDR3 coding DNA: TGTGCCAGCACTCTGGGGCCCCAGAAAGTTAACGAGCAGTACTTC. It yields the protein CASTLGPQKVNEQYF. This chain links TRBV5-5 with TRBJ2-7; tentatively, D is TRBD1 (5 bases). Germline V gene lookup returns CDR1 SGHKS and CDR2 YYEKEE (reference sequence). The CDR3 is 15 amino acids. Trimming pared 6 bases from V and 5 bases from J, leaving 21 bases between.

This clone was seen a handful of times. The V call is TRBV19, the J call TRBJ1-2, with TRBD1 identical over 9 bases. The CDR3 has 13 residues. After removal of 1 base from V and 6 bases from J, the junction contained 0 bases not matched to a gene. Germline V gives CDR1 LNHDA, CDR2 SQIVND (reference sequence). The CDR3 DNA sequence: TGTGCCAGTAGTATAGGGGACAGGGATGGCTACACCTTC. Translation gives CASSIGDRDGYTF.

The rearrangement joins TRBV29-1 to TRBJ1-1; D gene uncertain. Deletions cut 1 base from V and 5 bases from J, with 14 bases between. The CDR3 sequence is 14 residues long. Germline V gene data show CDR1 as SQVTM and CDR2 as ANQGSEA. For the CDR3, the DNA is TGCAGCGTTGAAGGGATAGGGCGAGGGACTGAAGCTTTCTTT. Translated, it gives CSVEGIGRGTEAFF.

This clone was observed a few times. This chain's CDR3 is CASSQESPGSQETQYF. The DNA of the CDR3 is TGCGCCAGCAGCCAAGAGTCTCCAGGATCCCAAGAGACCCAGTACTTC. The genes are TRBV4-3 and TRBJ2-5, with D uncertain. Trimming shortened V by 0 bases and J by 1 base, and 12 bases separated the two germline ends. CDR1 and CDR2 from the germline V gene are LGHNA and YSLEER. The CDR3 has 16 residues.

CDR3 sequence: CSVQFNEQFF. The DNA of the CDR3 is TGCAGTGTCCAGTTCAATGAGCAGTTCTTC. The chain links TRBV20-1 to TRBJ2-1; no reliable D call. With 7 bases removed from V and 6 bases from J, the gap between germline ends came to 7 bases. This CDR3 is 10 amino acids long. The germline gives CDR1 DFQATT, CDR2 SNEGSKA (reference sequence).

The chain uses TRBV11-3 and TRBJ1-3, with D uncertain. V was shortened by 4 bases and J by 4 bases, with 11 bases between the two germline ends. The CDR3 runs to 14 residues. In germline, CDR1 is SGHNT, CDR2 YENEEA. The CDR3 DNA sequence: TGTGCCAGCAGCTCCCCTCGCCGGGGAAACACCATATATTTT. It encodes CASSSPRRGNTIYF.

The chain couples TRBV6-5 to TRBJ2-6; no definite D call. CDR1 MNHEY and CDR2 SVGAGI come from the germline V gene. V was clipped by 4 bases and J by 0 bases, with 10 bases between them. This CDR3 comprises 16 residues. CDR3 sequence: CASSSPSISGANVLTF. The CDR3 region has the DNA TGTGCCAGCAGTTCCCCCAGTATCTCTGGGGCCAACGTCCTGACTTTC.

The J gene is TRBJ2-3, the V gene TRBV7-2; the D is unclear. Trimming pared 3 bases from V and 4 bases from J, leaving 5 bases between. This CDR3 has 12 residues. The germline CDR1 and CDR2 sequences are SGHTA and FQGNSA. The CDR3 sequence: CASSFSSDTQYF. CDR3 DNA: TGTGCCAGCAGCTTTAGCTCAGATACGCAGTATTTT.

This chain joins TRBV11-3 and TRBJ1-2; tentative D call: TRBD1 (6 bases). Looked up from germline, CDR1 is SGHNT and CDR2 is YENEEA. Trimming removed 5 bases at V and 2 bases at J, with 9 bases between. The CDR3 has 13 amino acids. The CDR3 loop reads CASSRTANYGYTF. In nucleotides, the CDR3 is TGTGCCAGCAGCCGGACAGCAAACTATGGCTACACCTTC.

The rearrangement uses TRBV5-4 and TRBJ2-3; 7 bases agree with TRBD2. This CDR3 is built from 15 residues. Germline CDR1 reads SGHNT; CDR2 reads YYREEE (reference sequence). V shed 2 bases, J shed 0 bases, and the junction held 3 bases outside the gene matches. CDR3: CASSLQAGSTDTQYF. CDR3 nucleotides: TGTGCCAGCAGCTTACAAGCGGGGAGCACAGATACGCAGTATTTT.

This clone was observed a few times. The chain is built from TRBV11-2 and TRBJ2-1; 8 nucleotides align to TRBD2. V was pared by 4 bases and J by 3 bases, with 2 bases of the junction left unmatched. Germline CDR1 SGHAT, CDR2 FQNNGV. The CDR3 runs to 14 residues. The CDR3 sequence is CASSWGTSYNEQFF. As DNA, the CDR3 is TGTGCCAGCAGCTGGGGGACTAGCTACAATGAGCAGTTCTTC.

V is TRBV6-1 and J is TRBJ2-3; 7 nucleotides match TRBD1. The germline V gene encodes CDR1 MNHNS and CDR2 SASEGT. CDR3 length equals 16 residues. V shed 2 bases and J 3 bases; nucleotides not matched to a gene: 8. This CDR3 is CASSELQGTATDTQYF. In nucleotides, the CDR3 is TGTGCCAGCAGTGAACTCCAGGGGACAGCAACAGATACGCAGTATTTT.

This clone came up once. This chain links TRBV13 with TRBJ2-3; 12 bases are a match to TRBD2. The germline V gene has CDR1 PRHDT and CDR2 FYEKMQ (reference sequence). This CDR3 has 16 residues. V lost 5 bases and J lost 3; bases outside the gene matches: 6. As DNA, the CDR3 is TGTGCCAGCAGCCCCCGACTAGCGGGAGTAACAGATACGCAGTATTTT. Protein product: CASSPRLAGVTDTQYF.

The chain joins TRBV29-1 to TRBJ2-2; D perhaps matches TRBD1 (6 bases). The V gene's germline CDR1 is SQVTM and CDR2 ANQGSEA. The V gene lost 2 bases and the J gene lost 8 bases, with 12 bases spanning the gap. The CDR3 is 13 amino acids. CDR3 nucleotides: TGCAGCGTTGAAACAGGGTGGAGGGGGGAGCTGTTTTTT. Residues: CSVETGWRGELFF.

The chain combines TRBV28 with TRBJ1-1; the D is unclear. The CDR3 runs to 14 residues. The germline CDR1 and CDR2 sequences are MDHEN and SYDVKM. V was pared by 3 bases and J by 0 bases, with 8 bases between. The chain's CDR3 is CASSLMQMNTEAFF. Here the CDR3 DNA reads TGTGCCAGCAGTTTGATGCAGATGAACACTGAAGCTTTCTTT.

The chain employs TRBV28 and TRBJ2-5, with D uncertain. V gave up 4 bases and J gave up 3 bases, with 9 bases separating them. CDR1 and CDR2 from the germline V gene are MDHEN and SYDVKM. This CDR3 has 13 residues. The chain's CDR3 is CASSWPGEETQYF. The DNA for the CDR3 is TGTGCCAGCAGTTGGCCAGGTGAAGAGACCCAGTACTTC.

This clone was recorded a few times. This rearrangement joins TRBV2 to TRBJ2-1, with unresolved D. The germline CDR1 and CDR2 sequences are SNHLY and FYNNEI. The CDR3 runs 14 residues. Between the trimmed V and J ends, which lost 7 bases and 7 bases, there was a span of 17 bases. CDR3 bases: TGTGCCAGCACTCTTTCCCGGTCCCGGAATGAGCAGTTCTTC. It is translated as CASTLSRSRNEQFF.

In this sample, this clone turned up once. The V call is TRBV27, the J call TRBJ2-7; 7 bases are a match to TRBD1. The CDR3 extends over 14 amino acids. V was pared by 2 bases and J by 3 bases, with 4 bases of the junction left unmatched. The germline V gene encodes CDR1 MNHEY and CDR2 SMNVEV (reference sequence). The CDR3 is CASSLGGQIYEQYF. In DNA, the CDR3 is TGTGCCAGCAGTTTAGGGGGACAGATCTACGAGCAGTACTTC.

V is TRBV25-1 and J is TRBJ1-1; no reliable D call. CDR3 length: 13 amino acids. The V and J ends lost 5 bases and 1 base respectively, with 8 bases between them. Germline CDR1 and CDR2: MGHDK and SYGVNS. Here the CDR3 DNA reads TGTGCCAGCAGTTCGAGGTGGAACACTGAAGCTTTCTTT. It translates to CASSSRWNTEAFF.

The V gene is TRBV7-9, the J gene TRBJ2-1; the D gene is possibly TRBD1 (6 bases). The CDR3 is made up of 14 amino acids. Trimming removed 4 bases from V and 6 bases from J, with 13 bases in between. Germline V gene lookup returns CDR1 SEHNR and CDR2 FQNEAQ (reference sequence). CDR3 DNA sequence: TGTGCCAGCAGCTCACAACAGGGCACCAATGAGCAGTTCTTC. Amino acid sequence: CASSSQQGTNEQFF.

This chain connects TRBV11-2 to TRBJ2-7; a possible D gene is TRBD2 (6 bases). This CDR3 spans 12 amino acids. The V end lost 5 bases, the J end lost 6 bases, and 11 bases lay between the germline ends. Germline loops: CDR1 SGHAT, CDR2 FQNNGV. CDR3 sequence reads: CASSLTSLEQYF. The CDR3 nucleotides are TGTGCCAGCAGCCTGACTAGTCTCGAGCAGTACTTC.